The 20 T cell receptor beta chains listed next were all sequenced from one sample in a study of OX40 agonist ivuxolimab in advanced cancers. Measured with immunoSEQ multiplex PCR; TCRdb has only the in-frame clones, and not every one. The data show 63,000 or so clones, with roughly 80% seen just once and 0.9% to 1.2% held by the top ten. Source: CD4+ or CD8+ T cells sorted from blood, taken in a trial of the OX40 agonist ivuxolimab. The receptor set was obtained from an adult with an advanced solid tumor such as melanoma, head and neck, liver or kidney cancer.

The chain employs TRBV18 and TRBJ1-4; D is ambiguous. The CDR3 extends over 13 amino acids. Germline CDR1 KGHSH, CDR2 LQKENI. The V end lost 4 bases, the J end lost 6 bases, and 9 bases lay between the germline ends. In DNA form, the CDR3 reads TGTGCCAGCTCACAAGGTTTAGATGAAAAACTGTTTTTT. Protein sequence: CASSQGLDEKLFF. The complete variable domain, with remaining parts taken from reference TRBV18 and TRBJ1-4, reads NAGVMQNPRHLVRRRGQEARLRCSPMKGHSHVYWYRQLPEEGLKFMVYLQKENIIDESGMPKERFSAEFPKEGPSILRIQQVVRGDSAAYFCASSQGLDEKLFFGSGTQLSVL.

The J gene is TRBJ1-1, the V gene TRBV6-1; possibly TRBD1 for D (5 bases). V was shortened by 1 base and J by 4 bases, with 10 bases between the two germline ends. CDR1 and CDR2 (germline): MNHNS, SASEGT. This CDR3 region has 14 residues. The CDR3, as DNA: TGTGCCAGCAGTGAAGGGGGCTCGAGCACTGAAGCTTTCTTT. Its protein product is CASSEGGSSTEAFF.

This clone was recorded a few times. CDR3 residues: CASSQQVNTEAFF. Written as DNA, the CDR3 is TGTGCCAGCAGCCAACAGGTGAACACTGAAGCTTTCTTT. V and J are TRBV7-2 and TRBJ1-1; TRBD1 might be the D (5 bases). Per germline, CDR1 SGHTA and CDR2 FQGNSA. CDR3 length equals 13 residues. V lost 5 bases and J 0 bases, leaving 7 bases between the germline ends.

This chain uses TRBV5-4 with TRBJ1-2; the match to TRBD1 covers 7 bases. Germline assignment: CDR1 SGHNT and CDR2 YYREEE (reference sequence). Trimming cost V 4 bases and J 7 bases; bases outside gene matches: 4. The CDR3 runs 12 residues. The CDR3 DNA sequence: TGTGCCAGCAGCCCAAACAGGGGTGGCTACACCTTC. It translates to CASSPNRGGYTF.

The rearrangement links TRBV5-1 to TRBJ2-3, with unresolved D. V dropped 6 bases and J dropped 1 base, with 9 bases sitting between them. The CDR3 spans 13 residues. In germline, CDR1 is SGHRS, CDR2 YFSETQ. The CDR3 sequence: CASKVSGTDTQYF. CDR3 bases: TGCGCCAGCAAGGTCAGCGGCACAGATACGCAGTATTTT. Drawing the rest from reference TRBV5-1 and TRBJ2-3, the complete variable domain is KAGVTQTPRYLIKTRGQQVTLSCSPISGHRSVSWYQQTPGQGLQFLFEYFSETQRNKGNFPGRFSGRQFSNSRSEMNVSTLELGDSALYLCASKVSGTDTQYFGPGTRLTVL.

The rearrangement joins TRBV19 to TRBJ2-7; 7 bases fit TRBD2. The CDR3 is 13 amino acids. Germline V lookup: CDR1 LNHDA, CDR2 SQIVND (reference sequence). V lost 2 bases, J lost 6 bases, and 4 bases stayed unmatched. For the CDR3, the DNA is TGTGCCAGTAGTATAAGGGGAGGGGTCGAGCAGTACTTC. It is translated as CASSIRGGVEQYF.

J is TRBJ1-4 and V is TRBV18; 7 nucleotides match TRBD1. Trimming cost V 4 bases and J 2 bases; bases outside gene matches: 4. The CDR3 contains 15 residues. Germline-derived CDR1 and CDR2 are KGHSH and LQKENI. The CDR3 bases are TGTGCCAGCTCACAGATACAGGGGACTAATGAAAAACTGTTTTTT. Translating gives CASSQIQGTNEKLFF.

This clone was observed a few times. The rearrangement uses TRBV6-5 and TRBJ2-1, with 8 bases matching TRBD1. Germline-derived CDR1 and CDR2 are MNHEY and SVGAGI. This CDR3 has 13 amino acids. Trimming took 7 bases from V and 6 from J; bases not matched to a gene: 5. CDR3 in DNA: TGTGCCAGCATCAACAGGGGGACCAATGAGCAGTTCTTC. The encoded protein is CASINRGTNEQFF.

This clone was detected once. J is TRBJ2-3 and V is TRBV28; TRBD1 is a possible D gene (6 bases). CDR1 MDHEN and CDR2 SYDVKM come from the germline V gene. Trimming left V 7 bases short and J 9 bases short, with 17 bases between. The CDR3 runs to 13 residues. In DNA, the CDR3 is TGTGCCAGCATAAAACCGGGACATCGGACGCAGTATTTT. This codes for CASIKPGHRTQYF.

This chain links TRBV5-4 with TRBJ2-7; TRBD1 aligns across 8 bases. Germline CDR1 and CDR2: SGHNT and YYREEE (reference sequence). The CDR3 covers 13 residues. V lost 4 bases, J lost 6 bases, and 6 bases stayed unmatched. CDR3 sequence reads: CASSTSQGVEQYF. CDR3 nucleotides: TGTGCCAGCAGCACTTCACAGGGGGTCGAGCAGTACTTC.

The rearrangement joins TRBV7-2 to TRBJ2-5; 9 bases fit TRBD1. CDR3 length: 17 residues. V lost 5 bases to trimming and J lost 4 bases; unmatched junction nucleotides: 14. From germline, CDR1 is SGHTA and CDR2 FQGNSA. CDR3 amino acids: CASSPQRRTGVRETQYF. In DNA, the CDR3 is TGTGCCAGCAGCCCCCAGCGCCGGACAGGGGTACGAGAGACCCAGTACTTC. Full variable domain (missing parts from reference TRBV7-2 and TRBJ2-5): GAGVSQSPSNKVTEKGKDVELRCDPISGHTALYWYRQSLGQGLEFLIYFQGNSAPDKSGLPSDRFSAERTGGSVSTLTIQRTQQEDSAVYLCASSPQRRTGVRETQYFGPGTRLLVL.

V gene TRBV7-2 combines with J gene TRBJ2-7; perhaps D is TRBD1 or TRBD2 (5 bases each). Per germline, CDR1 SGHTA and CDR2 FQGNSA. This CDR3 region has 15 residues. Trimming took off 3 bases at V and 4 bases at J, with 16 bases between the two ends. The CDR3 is CASSFGLMRGYEQYF. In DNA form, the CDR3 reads TGTGCCAGCAGCTTCGGTCTTATGAGGGGATACGAGCAGTACTTC.

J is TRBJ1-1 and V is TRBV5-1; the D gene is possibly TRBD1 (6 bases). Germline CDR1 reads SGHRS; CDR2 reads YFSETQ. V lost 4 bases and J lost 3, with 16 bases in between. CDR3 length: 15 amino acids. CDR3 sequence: CASSPRGDEDTEAFF. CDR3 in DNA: TGCGCCAGCAGCCCGAGGGGGGACGAGGACACTGAAGCTTTCTTT.

The CDR3, as DNA: TGTGCCAGCAGTCACCGGGACAGCCATGGCTACACCTTC. It is translated as CASSHRDSHGYTF. The genes are TRBV7-9 and TRBJ1-2, with 7 bases identical to TRBD1. Per germline, CDR1 SEHNR and CDR2 FQNEAQ (reference sequence). This CDR3 has 13 amino acids. V lost 6 bases, J lost 6 bases, and 7 bases stayed unmatched.

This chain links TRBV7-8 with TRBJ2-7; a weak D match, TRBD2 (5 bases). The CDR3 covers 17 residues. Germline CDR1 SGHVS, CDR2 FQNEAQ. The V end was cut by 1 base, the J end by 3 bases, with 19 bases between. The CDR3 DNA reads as TGTGCCAGCAGCTTAGGTCTTCCGGGAAAGACCGACTACGAGCAGTACTTC. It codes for CASSLGLPGKTDYEQYF.

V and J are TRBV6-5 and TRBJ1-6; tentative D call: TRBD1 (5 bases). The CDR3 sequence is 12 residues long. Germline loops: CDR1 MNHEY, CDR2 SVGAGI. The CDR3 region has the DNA TGTGCTACACGGGGGTCCGGATCACCCCTCCACTTT. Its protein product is CATRGSGSPLHF.

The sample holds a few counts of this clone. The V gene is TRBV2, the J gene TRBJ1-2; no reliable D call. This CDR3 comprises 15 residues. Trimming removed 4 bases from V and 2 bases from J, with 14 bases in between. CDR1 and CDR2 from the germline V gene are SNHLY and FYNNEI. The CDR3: CASSGERITNYGYTF. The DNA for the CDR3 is TGTGCCAGCAGTGGCGAGAGGATCACAAACTATGGCTACACCTTC. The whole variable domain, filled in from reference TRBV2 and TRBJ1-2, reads EPEVTQTPSHQVTQMGQEVILRCVPISNHLYFYWYRQILGQKVEFLVSFYNNEISEKSEIFDDQFSVERPDGSNFTLKIRSTKLEDSAMYFCASSGERITNYGYTFGSGTRLTVV.

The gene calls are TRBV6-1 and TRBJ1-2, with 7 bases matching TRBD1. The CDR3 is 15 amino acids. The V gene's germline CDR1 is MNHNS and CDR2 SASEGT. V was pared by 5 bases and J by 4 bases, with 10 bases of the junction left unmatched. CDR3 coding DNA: TGTGCCAGCAGTTCGGGACAGCTTAGGGCCTATGGCTACACCTTC. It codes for CASSSGQLRAYGYTF.

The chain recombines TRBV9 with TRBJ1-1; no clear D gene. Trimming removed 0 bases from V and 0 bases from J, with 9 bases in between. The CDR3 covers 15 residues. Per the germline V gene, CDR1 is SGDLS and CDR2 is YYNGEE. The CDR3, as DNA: TGTGCCAGCAGCGTAGCTATGTCGGTGAACACTGAAGCTTTCTTT. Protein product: CASSVAMSVNTEAFF.

The chain's CDR3 is CASSLDGYIQYF. In DNA form, the CDR3 reads TGTGCCAGCAGCTTAGACGGGTACATTCAGTACTTC. The chain uses TRBV7-2 and TRBJ2-4; D not certain. Trimming left V 1 base short and J 8 bases short, with 6 bases between. Germline-derived CDR1 and CDR2 are SGHTA and FQGNSA. This CDR3 is 12 amino acids long. Full variable domain (missing parts from reference TRBV7-2 and TRBJ2-4): GAGVSQSPSNKVTEKGKDVELRCDPISGHTALYWYRQSLGQGLEFLIYFQGNSAPDKSGLPSDRFSAERTGGSVSTLTIQRTQQEDSAVYLCASSLDGYIQYFGAGTRLSVL.